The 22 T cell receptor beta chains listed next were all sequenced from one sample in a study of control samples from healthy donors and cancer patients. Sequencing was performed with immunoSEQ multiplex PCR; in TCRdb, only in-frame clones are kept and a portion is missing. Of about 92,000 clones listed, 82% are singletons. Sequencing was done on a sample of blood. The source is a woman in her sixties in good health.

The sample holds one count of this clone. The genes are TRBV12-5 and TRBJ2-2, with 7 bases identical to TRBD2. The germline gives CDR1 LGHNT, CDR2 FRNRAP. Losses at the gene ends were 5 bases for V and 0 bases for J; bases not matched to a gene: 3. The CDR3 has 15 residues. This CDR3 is CASGLGLANTGELFF. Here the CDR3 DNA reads TGTGCTAGTGGTCTTGGACTAGCGAACACCGGGGAGCTGTTTTTT.

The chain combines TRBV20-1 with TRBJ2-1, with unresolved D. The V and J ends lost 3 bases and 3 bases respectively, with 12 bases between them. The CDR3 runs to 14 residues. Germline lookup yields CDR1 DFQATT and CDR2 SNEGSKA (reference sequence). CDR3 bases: TGCAGTGCTAGTCTGTCAAAAGGCTACAATGAGCAGTTCTTC. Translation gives CSASLSKGYNEQFF.

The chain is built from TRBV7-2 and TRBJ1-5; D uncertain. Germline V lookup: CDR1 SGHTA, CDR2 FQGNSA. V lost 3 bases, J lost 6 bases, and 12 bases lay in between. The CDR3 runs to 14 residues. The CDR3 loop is CASSFSSFAQPQHF. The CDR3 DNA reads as TGTGCCAGCAGCTTTAGCAGTTTTGCTCAGCCCCAGCATTTT. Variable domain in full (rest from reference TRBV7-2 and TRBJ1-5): GAGVSQSPSNKVTEKGKDVELRCDPISGHTALYWYRQSLGQGLEFLIYFQGNSAPDKSGLPSDRFSAERTGGSVSTLTIQRTQQEDSAVYLCASSFSSFAQPQHFGDGTRLSIL.

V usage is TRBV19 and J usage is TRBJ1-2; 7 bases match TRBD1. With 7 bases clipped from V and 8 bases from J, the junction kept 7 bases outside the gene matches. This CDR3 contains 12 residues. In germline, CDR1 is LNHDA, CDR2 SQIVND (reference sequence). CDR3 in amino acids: CASTPGTAGYTF. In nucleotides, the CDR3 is TGTGCCAGTACTCCTGGGACAGCGGGCTACACCTTC.

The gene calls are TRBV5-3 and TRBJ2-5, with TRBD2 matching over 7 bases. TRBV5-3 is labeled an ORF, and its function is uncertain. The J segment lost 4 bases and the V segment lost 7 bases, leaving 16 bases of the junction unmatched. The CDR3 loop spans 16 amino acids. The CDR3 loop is CARPGMDRLAVETQYF. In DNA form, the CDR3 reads TGTGCCAGACCCGGAATGGATCGACTAGCCGTAGAGACCCAGTACTTC.

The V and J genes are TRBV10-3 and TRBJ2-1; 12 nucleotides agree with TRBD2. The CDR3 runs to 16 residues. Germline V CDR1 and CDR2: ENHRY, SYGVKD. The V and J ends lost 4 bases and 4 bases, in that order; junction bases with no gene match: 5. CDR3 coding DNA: TGTGCCATCAGTGCCCTAGGGACTAGCGGGTACAATGAGCAGTTCTTC. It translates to CAISALGTSGYNEQFF.

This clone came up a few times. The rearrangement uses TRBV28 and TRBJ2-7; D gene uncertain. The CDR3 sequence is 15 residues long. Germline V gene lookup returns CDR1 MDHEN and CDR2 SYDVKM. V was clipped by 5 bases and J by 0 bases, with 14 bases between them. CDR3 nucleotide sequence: TGTGCCAGCAGTGAAGGATTTTCGAGCTCCTACGAGCAGTACTTC. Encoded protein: CASSEGFSSSYEQYF.

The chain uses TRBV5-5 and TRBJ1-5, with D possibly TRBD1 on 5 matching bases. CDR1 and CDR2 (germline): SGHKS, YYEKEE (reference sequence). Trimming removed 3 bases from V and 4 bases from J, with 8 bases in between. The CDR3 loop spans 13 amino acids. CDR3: CASSWGENQPQHF. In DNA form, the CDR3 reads TGTGCCAGCAGCTGGGGGGAAAATCAGCCCCAGCATTTT.

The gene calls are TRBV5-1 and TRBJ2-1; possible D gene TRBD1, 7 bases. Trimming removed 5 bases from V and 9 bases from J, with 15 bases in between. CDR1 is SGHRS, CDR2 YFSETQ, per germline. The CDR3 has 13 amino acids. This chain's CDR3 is CASREEGAGEQFF. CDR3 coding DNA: TGCGCCAGCAGAGAGGAGGGGGCGGGTGAGCAGTTCTTC.

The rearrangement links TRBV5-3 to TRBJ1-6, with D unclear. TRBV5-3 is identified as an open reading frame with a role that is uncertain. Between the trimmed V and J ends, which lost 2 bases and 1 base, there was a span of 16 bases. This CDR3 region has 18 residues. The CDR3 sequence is CARSFHLAAGSYNSPLHF. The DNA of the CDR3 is TGTGCCAGAAGCTTTCACCTCGCAGCGGGATCCTATAATTCACCCCTCCACTTT.

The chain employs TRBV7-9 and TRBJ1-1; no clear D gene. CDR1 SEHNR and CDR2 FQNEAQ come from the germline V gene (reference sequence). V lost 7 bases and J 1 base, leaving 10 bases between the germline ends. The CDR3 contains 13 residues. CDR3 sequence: CASNLDQNTEAFF. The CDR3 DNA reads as TGTGCCAGCAACCTGGACCAGAACACTGAAGCTTTCTTT. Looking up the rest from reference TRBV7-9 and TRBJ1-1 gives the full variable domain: DTGVSQNPRHKITKRGQNVTFRCDPISEHNRLYWYRQTLGQGPEFLTYFQNEAQLEKSRLLSDRFSAERPKGSFSTLEIQRTEQGDSAMYLCASNLDQNTEAFFGQGTRLTVV.

This CDR3 is CSGGQGALGGYTF. The CDR3, as DNA: TGCAGCGGGGGACAGGGGGCCCTAGGTGGCTACACCTTC. The genes are TRBV29-1 and TRBJ1-2; 12 bases agree with TRBD1. V was clipped by 7 bases and J by 7 bases; unmatched bases: 7. CDR3 length: 13 residues. CDR1 SQVTM and CDR2 ANQGSEA come from the germline V gene. Complete variable domain (other parts from reference TRBV29-1 and TRBJ1-2): SAVISQKPSRDICQRGTSLTIQCQVDSQVTMMFWYRQQPGQSLTLIATANQGSEATYESGFVIDKFPISRPNLTFSTLTVSNMSPEDSSIYLCSGGQGALGGYTFGSGTRLTVV.

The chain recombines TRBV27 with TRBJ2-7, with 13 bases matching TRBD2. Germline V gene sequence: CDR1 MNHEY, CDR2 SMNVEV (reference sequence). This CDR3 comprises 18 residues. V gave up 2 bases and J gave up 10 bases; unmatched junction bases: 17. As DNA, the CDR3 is TGTGCCAGCAGTTTAAGGGGCCCGCAACCCGGACTAGCGGGGGCACAGTACTTC. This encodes CASSLRGPQPGLAGAQYF.

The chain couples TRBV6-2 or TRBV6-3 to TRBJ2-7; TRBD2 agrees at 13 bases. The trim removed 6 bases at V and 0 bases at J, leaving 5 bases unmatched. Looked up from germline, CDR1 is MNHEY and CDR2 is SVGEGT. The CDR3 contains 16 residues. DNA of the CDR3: TGTGCCAGCAGCGGACTAGCGGGGGTTCTCTCCTACGAGCAGTACTTC. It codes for CASSGLAGVLSYEQYF.

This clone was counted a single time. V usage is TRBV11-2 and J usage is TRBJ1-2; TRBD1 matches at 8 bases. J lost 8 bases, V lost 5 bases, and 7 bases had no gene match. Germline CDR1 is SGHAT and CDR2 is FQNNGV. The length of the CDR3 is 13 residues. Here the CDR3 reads CASSREQGDGYTF. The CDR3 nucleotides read TGTGCCAGCAGCCGAGAACAGGGGGACGGCTACACCTTC. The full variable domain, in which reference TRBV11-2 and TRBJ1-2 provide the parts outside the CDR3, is EAGVAQSPRYKIIEKRQSVAFWCNPISGHATLYWYQQILGQGPKLLIQFQNNGVVDDSQLPKDRFSAERLKGVDSTLKIQPAKLEDSAVYLCASSREQGDGYTFGSGTRLTVV.

Written as DNA, the CDR3 is TGCGCCAGCAGCTTCACGATCCTTCCCGGGGAGCTGTTTTTT. The encoded protein is CASSFTILPGELFF. The rearrangement links TRBV5-1 to TRBJ2-2; D is unclear. This CDR3 has 14 residues. Germline lookup yields CDR1 SGHRS and CDR2 YFSETQ. V was cut by 2 bases and J by 6 bases, with 11 bases left in between.

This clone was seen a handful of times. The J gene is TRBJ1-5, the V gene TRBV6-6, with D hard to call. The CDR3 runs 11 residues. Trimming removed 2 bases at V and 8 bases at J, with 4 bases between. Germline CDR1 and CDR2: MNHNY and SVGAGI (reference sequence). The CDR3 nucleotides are TGTGCCAGCAGTTACGGGGAGCCCCAGCATTTT. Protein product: CASSYGEPQHF.

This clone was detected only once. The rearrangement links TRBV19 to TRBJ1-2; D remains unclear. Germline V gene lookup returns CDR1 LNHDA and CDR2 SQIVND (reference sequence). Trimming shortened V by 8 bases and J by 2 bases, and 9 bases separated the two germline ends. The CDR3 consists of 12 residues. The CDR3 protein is CASLDLNYGYTF. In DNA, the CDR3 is TGTGCCAGTCTCGACCTCAACTATGGCTACACCTTC. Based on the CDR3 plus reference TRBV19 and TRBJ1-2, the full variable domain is DGGITQSPKYLFRKEGQNVTLSCEQNLNHDAMYWYRQDPGQGLRLIYYSQIVNDFQKGDIAEGYSVSREKKESFPLTVTSAQKNPTAFYLCASLDLNYGYTFGSGTRLTVV.

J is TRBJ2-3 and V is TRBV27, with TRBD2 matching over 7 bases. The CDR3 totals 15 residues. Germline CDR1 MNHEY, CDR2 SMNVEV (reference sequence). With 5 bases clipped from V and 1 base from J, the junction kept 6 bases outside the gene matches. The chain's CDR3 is CASSALAHGTDTQYF. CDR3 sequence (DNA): TGTGCCAGCAGTGCACTAGCGCACGGCACAGATACGCAGTATTTT.

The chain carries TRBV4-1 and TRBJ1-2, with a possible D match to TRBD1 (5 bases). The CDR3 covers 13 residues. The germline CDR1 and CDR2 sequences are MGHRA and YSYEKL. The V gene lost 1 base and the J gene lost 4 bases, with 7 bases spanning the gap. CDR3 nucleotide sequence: TGCGCCAGCAGCCAAGGGGGGAGCTATGGCTACACCTTC. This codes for CASSQGGSYGYTF.

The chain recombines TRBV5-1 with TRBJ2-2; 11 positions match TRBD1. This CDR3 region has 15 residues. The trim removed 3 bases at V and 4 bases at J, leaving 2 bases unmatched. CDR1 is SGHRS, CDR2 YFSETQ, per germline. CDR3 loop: CASSWGQGVTGELFF. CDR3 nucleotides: TGCGCCAGCAGCTGGGGACAGGGGGTCACCGGGGAGCTGTTTTTT.

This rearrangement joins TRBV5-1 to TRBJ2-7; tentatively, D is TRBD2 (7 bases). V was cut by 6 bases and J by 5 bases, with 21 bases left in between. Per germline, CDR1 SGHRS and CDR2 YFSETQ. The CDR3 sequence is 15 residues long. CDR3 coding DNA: TGCGCCAGCACCCCCGGGGGCGGGAGAGGTAACGAGCAGTACTTC. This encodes CASTPGGGRGNEQYF.